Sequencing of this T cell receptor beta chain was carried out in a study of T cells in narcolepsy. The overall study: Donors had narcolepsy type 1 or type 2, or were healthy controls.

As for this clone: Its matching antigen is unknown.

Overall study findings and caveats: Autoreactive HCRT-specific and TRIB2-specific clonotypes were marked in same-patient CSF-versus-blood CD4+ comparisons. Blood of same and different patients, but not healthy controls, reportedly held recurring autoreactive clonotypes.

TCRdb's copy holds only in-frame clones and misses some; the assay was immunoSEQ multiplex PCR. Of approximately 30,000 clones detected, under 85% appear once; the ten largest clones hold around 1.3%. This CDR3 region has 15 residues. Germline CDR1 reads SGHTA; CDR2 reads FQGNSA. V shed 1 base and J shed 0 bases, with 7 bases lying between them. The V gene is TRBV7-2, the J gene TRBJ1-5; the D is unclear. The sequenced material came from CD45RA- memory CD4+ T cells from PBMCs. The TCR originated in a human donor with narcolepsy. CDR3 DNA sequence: TGTGCCAGCAGCTTAGATGGAAATAGCAATCAGCCCCAGCATTTT. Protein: CASSLDGNSNQPQHF.